This passage covers 24 T cell receptor beta chains from one sample sequenced in a study of cytomegalovirus exposure and HLA in healthy donors (dated by TCRdb to the late 2010s). Libraries came from the immunoSEQ multiplex PCR assay. The multiplex PCR relied on a mix of 60 forward primers for TCR Vbeta segments and 13 reverse primers for TCR Jbeta segments. Drawn from immuneACCESS, this table holds only the in-frame rearrangements with V and J called that TCRdb kept. Clones are partly lost; checked studies trace under half to an unresolved V gene and leave the rest unexplained. This sample lists over 150,000 clones; roughly 77% were detected once. 1% of the sample lies in the top ten. Material for sequencing was PBMCs. The receptors stem from a woman between 50 and 59 years old in good health and CMV-seropositive.

The chain employs TRBV6-6 and TRBJ2-1; TRBD1 agrees at 9 bases. CDR1 and CDR2 (germline): MNHNY, SVGAGI (reference sequence). V shed 7 bases and J 7 bases; nucleotides not matched to a gene: 5. This CDR3 region has 13 residues. The CDR3 nucleotides are TGTGCCAGCATTCCCGGGACAGGGAATGAGCAGTTCTTC. It translates to CASIPGTGNEQFF.

This clone was seen a few times. The rearrangement joins TRBV7-2 to TRBJ2-3; 7 bases agree with TRBD2. Germline V CDR1 and CDR2: SGHTA, FQGNSA. This CDR3 spans 15 amino acids. The ends lost 2 bases at V and 3 bases at J; junction bases unmatched: 5. The CDR3 loop reads CASSLSGLGTDTQYF. Here the CDR3 DNA reads TGTGCCAGCAGCTTAAGTGGACTAGGGACAGATACGCAGTATTTT.

J is TRBJ1-5 and V is TRBV19; 7 bases fit TRBD1. V lost 7 bases, J lost 0 bases, and 6 bases stayed unmatched. The CDR3 contains 15 residues. Germline V gene sequence: CDR1 LNHDA, CDR2 SQIVND (reference sequence). CDR3 region: CASMWGDSSNQPQHF. CDR3 bases: TGTGCCAGTATGTGGGGGGACAGTAGCAATCAGCCCCAGCATTTT.

V is TRBV19 and J is TRBJ1-5; D might be TRBD1 (5 bases). V shed 3 bases and J shed 15 bases, with 12 bases lying between them. The CDR3 runs 11 residues. The germline V gene encodes CDR1 LNHDA and CDR2 SQIVND (reference sequence). The CDR3 nucleotides read TGTGCCAGTAGTATTACAGGCCACCTGCATTTT. This encodes CASSITGHLHF. The full variable domain, in which reference TRBV19 and TRBJ1-5 provide the parts outside the CDR3, is DGGITQSPKYLFRKEGQNVTLSCEQNLNHDAMYWYRQDPGQGLRLIYYSQIVNDFQKGDIAEGYSVSREKKESFPLTVTSAQKNPTAFYLCASSITGHLHFGDGTRLSIL.

This clone was detected a few times. The chain has TRBV7-8 and TRBJ2-2, with D possibly TRBD1 on 6 matching bases. Per the germline V gene, CDR1 is SGHVS and CDR2 is FQNEAQ. V was shortened by 2 bases and J by 5 bases, with 18 bases between the two germline ends. CDR3 length equals 17 residues. CDR3 amino acids: CASSLPPQGGTTGELFF. The DNA of the CDR3 is TGTGCCAGCAGCTTACCGCCACAGGGTGGTACGACCGGGGAGCTGTTTTTT. Looking up the rest from reference TRBV7-8 and TRBJ2-2 gives the full variable domain: GAGVSQSPRYKVAKRGQDVALRCDPISGHVSLFWYQQALGQGPEFLTYFQNEAQLDKSGLPSDRFFAERPEGSVSTLKIQRTQQEDSAVYLCASSLPPQGGTTGELFFGEGSRLTVL.

J is TRBJ1-1 and V is TRBV7-2; D perhaps matches TRBD1 (5 bases). V lost 4 bases, J lost 5 bases, and 20 bases lay in between. The CDR3 contains 16 residues. Per germline, CDR1 SGHTA and CDR2 FQGNSA. The CDR3 protein is CASSSTGRRRGTEAFF. CDR3 in DNA: TGTGCCAGCAGCTCCACGGGCCGGCGGAGGGGAACTGAAGCTTTCTTT.

The CDR3 is CASSRGQGIYEQYF. For the CDR3, the DNA is TGTGCCAGCAGCCGGGGACAGGGGATCTACGAGCAGTACTTC. The chain combines TRBV4-2 with TRBJ2-7, with TRBD1 identical over 10 bases. This CDR3 comprises 14 residues. Trimming took 4 bases from V and 3 from J; bases not matched to a gene: 3. CDR1 is LGHNA, CDR2 YNFKEQ, per germline.

The chain combines TRBV6-5 with TRBJ2-5; D unclear. V lost 2 bases to trimming and J lost 5 bases, with 9 bases between them. This CDR3 comprises 13 residues. In germline, CDR1 is MNHEY, CDR2 SVGAGI. CDR3 residues: CASSYDNSETQYF. In nucleotides, the CDR3 is TGTGCCAGCAGTTACGACAATTCCGAGACCCAGTACTTC.

The genes are TRBV7-8 and TRBJ2-1, with a possible D match to TRBD1 (5 bases). V gave up 4 bases and J gave up 15 bases, with 25 bases separating them. Germline V gives CDR1 SGHVS, CDR2 FQNEAQ. The CDR3 runs 15 residues. The CDR3 DNA is TGTGCCAGCAGCTCCCAGCCCGACAGTCTTAGGAGTCGGTTCTTC. Its protein product is CASSSQPDSLRSRFF. Full variable domain (missing parts from reference TRBV7-8 and TRBJ2-1): GAGVSQSPRYKVAKRGQDVALRCDPISGHVSLFWYQQALGQGPEFLTYFQNEAQLDKSGLPSDRFFAERPEGSVSTLKIQRTQQEDSAVYLCASSSQPDSLRSRFFGPGTRLTVL.

This rearrangement joins TRBV27 to TRBJ2-6, with D possibly being TRBD2 (5 bases). In germline, CDR1 is MNHEY, CDR2 SMNVEV (reference sequence). CDR3 length: 17 residues. V was shortened by 0 bases and J by 2 bases, with 11 bases between the two germline ends. The CDR3, as DNA: TGTGCCAGCAGTTTATCGACCCGAGGGACTGGGGCCAACGTCCTGACTTTC. This codes for CASSLSTRGTGANVLTF.

CDR3 in DNA: TGTGCCAGCAGCGTAGGGACAGGGAAGAACGAGCAGTACTTC. It encodes CASSVGTGKNEQYF. The chain uses TRBV9 and TRBJ2-7; 8 bases line up with TRBD1. CDR3 length: 14 residues. In germline, CDR1 is SGDLS, CDR2 YYNGEE. Losses at the gene ends were 0 bases for V and 5 bases for J; bases not matched to a gene: 4.

This chain uses TRBV28 with TRBJ2-5; D is undetermined. The J call is in doubt because the DNA end fits TRBJ2-7 better. The CDR3 consists of 13 residues. Germline-derived CDR1 and CDR2 are MDHEN and SYDVKM. The CDR3 spells CASSFSQTLEQYF. In DNA form, the CDR3 reads TGTGCCAGCAGTTTTTCACAGACCCTCGAGCAGTACTTC.

The rearrangement links TRBV5-4 to TRBJ2-3; TRBD1 is a possible D gene (5 bases). The V gene's germline CDR1 is SGHNT and CDR2 YYREEE (reference sequence). V gave up 0 bases and J gave up 0 bases, with 8 bases separating them. The CDR3 contains 15 residues. DNA for the CDR3: TGTGCCAGCAGCTTGGATGGGGCAAGCACAGATACGCAGTATTTT. Translating gives CASSLDGASTDTQYF.

V gene TRBV2 combines with J gene TRBJ2-3; possibly TRBD1 for D (6 bases). The CDR3 length is 13 residues. The V end was cut by 6 bases, the J end by 5 bases, with 12 bases between. Germline loops: CDR1 SNHLY, CDR2 FYNNEI. Here the CDR3 DNA reads TGTGCCAGCAGGGGGGCCGGGGAAGATACGCAGTATTTT. This sequence encodes CASRGAGEDTQYF.

The chain links TRBV7-9 to TRBJ2-5; D is ambiguous. This CDR3 spans 13 amino acids. Between the trimmed V and J ends, which lost 2 bases and 2 bases, there was a span of 6 bases. CDR1 and CDR2 from the germline V gene are SEHNR and FQNEAQ (reference sequence). The CDR3 spells CASSLFVQETQYF. CDR3 bases: TGTGCCAGCAGCTTATTCGTACAAGAGACCCAGTACTTC.

The CDR3 here is CASSLGTGLSAGDRETQYF. The CDR3 nucleotides are TGTGCCAGCAGTTTAGGAACAGGTTTATCAGCGGGAGATCGGGAGACCCAGTACTTC. The chain couples TRBV28 to TRBJ2-5, with 8 bases fitting TRBD2. Unmatched junction bases numbered 19, after V lost 2 bases and J lost 5 bases. From germline, CDR1 is MDHEN and CDR2 SYDVKM. CDR3 length: 19 amino acids.

V and J are TRBV19 and TRBJ1-2; D remains ambiguous. Germline V gene lookup returns CDR1 LNHDA and CDR2 SQIVND (reference sequence). The CDR3 sequence is 13 residues long. Trimming took 3 bases from V and 4 from J, leaving 9 bases between them. The CDR3 loop reads CASSIGRLYGYTF. The CDR3 nucleotides are TGTGCCAGTAGTATCGGGAGACTCTATGGCTACACCTTC.

This chain uses TRBV29-1 with TRBJ2-1, with a weak D call TRBD1 (5 bases). CDR1 SQVTM and CDR2 ANQGSEA come from the germline V gene. The CDR3 extends over 10 amino acids. Trimming cost V 6 bases and J 13 bases, with 13 bases left between them. The CDR3 protein is CSVSPDIQFF. Written as DNA, the CDR3 is TGCAGCGTCTCTCCGGACATTCAGTTCTTC.

This chain connects TRBV11-3 to TRBJ2-1; 10 nucleotides match TRBD2. The CDR3 contains 17 residues. The germline gives CDR1 SGHNT, CDR2 YENEEA. J gave up 3 bases and V 0 bases, and 5 bases lay outside the gene matches. The chain's CDR3 is CASSLDRGLADYNEQFF. CDR3 nucleotide sequence: TGTGCCAGCAGCTTAGATCGAGGACTAGCGGACTACAATGAGCAGTTCTTC.

The chain links TRBV7-9 to TRBJ2-7, with TRBD2 identical over 10 bases. The length of the CDR3 is 15 residues. V shed 5 bases and J 2 bases; nucleotides not matched to a gene: 6. Germline CDR1 reads SEHNR; CDR2 reads FQNEAQ (reference sequence). This CDR3 reads CASSRIAGGPYEQYF. CDR3 DNA: TGTGCCAGCAGCCGGATAGCGGGGGGCCCCTACGAGCAGTACTTC.

This clone was detected once. The gene calls are TRBV11-1 and TRBJ2-2; the D gene is possibly TRBD1 (6 bases). CDR3 length equals 15 residues. Germline CDR1 is SGHAT and CDR2 is FQDESV (reference sequence). Trimming removed 5 bases from V and 2 bases from J, with 12 bases in between. The CDR3 region is CASSRTGHNTGELFF. The CDR3 region has the DNA TGTGCCAGCAGCCGCACGGGACACAACACCGGGGAGCTGTTTTTT.

This clone was recorded only once. The CDR3 region is CASSRFGGLEPDTQYF. CDR3 DNA: TGTGCCAGTAGTAGATTTGGCGGGCTAGAGCCAGATACGCAGTATTTT. The chain couples TRBV19 to TRBJ2-3; tentative D call: TRBD2 (5 bases). V lost 4 bases, J lost 4 bases, and 18 bases lay in between. The CDR3 spans 16 residues. Germline V gives CDR1 LNHDA, CDR2 SQIVND (reference sequence).

This clone was picked up a small number of times. V usage is TRBV19 and J usage is TRBJ1-5; 8 nucleotides line up with TRBD1. CDR3 length: 16 residues. Germline CDR1 and CDR2: LNHDA and SQIVND (reference sequence). The V segment lost 2 bases and the J segment 3 bases; nucleotides outside the gene matches: 6. The CDR3 DNA reads as TGTGCCAGTAGTATACAAGGACAGGGTCTCAATCAGCCCCAGCATTTT. This codes for CASSIQGQGLNQPQHF.

The chain recombines TRBV5-4 with TRBJ2-1; 9 bases map to TRBD2. The CDR3 runs to 16 residues. The ends lost 0 bases at V and 2 bases at J; junction bases unmatched: 3. The germline CDR1 and CDR2 sequences are SGHNT and YYREEE (reference sequence). For the CDR3, the DNA is TGTGCCAGCAGCTTGGCCGCGGGAGGGCCCTACAATGAGCAGTTCTTC. Translation: CASSLAAGGPYNEQFF.